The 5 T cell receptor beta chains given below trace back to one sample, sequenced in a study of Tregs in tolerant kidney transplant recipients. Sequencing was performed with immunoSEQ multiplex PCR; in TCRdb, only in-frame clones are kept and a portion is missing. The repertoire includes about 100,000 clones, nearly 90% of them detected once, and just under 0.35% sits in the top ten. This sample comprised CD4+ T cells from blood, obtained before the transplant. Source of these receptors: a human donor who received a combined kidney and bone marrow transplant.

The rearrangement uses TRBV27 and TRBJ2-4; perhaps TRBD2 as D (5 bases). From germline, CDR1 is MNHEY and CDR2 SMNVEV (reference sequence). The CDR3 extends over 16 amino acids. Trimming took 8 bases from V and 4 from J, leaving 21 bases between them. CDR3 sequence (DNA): TGTGCCAGCCGAGAGGCGCGGGCGGGTTTTAAAAACATTCAGTACTTC. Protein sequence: CASREARAGFKNIQYF.

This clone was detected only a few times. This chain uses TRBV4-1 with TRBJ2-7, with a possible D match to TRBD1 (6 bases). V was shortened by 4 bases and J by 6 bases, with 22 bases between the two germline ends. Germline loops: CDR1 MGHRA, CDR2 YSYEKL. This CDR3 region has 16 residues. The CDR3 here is CASSLTRLTGSREQYF. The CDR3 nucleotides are TGCGCCAGCAGCCTCACACGACTTACAGGGTCCCGCGAGCAGTACTTC.

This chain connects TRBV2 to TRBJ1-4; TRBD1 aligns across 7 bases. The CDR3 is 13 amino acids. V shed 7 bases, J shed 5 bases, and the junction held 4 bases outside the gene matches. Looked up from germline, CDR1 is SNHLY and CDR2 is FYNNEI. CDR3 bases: TGTGCCAGCAATTGGGGACAGAATGAAAAACTGTTTTTT. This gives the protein CASNWGQNEKLFF.

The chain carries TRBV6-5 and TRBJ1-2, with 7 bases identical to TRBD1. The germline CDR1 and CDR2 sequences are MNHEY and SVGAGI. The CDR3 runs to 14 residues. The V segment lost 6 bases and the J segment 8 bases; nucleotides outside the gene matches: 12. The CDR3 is CASSLKGARKGYTF. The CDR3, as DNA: TGTGCCAGCAGCCTAAAGGGGGCCCGGAAGGGCTACACCTTC.

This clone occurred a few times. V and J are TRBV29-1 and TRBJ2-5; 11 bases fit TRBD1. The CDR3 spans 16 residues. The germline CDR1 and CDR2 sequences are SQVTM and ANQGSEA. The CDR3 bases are TGCAGTGGGACAGGGGGTCCCGAGAACCGTCAAGAGACCCAGTACTTC. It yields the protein CSGTGGPENRQETQYF.